The 22 T cell receptor beta chains below were found in one sample sequenced in a study of T cells after yellow fever vaccination. TCRdb passed the 5' RACE reads through MiXCR, listing each CDR3 protein once. This table holds hundreds of thousands of distinct CDR3 sequences, around 20% found once. Sequenced material: PBMCs, taken before the yellow fever booster vaccination. These receptors were collected from a man aged 18 to 30 who received the YFV17D yellow fever vaccine.

V usage is TRBV7-8 and J usage is TRBJ1-5; the match to TRBD1 covers 8 bases. Germline lookup yields CDR1 SGHVS and CDR2 FQNEAQ. The CDR3 runs to 16 residues. V lost 3 bases to trimming and J lost 3 bases; unmatched junction nucleotides: 7. This CDR3 is CASSLPGQGPNQPQHF. The CDR3 region has the DNA TGTGCCAGCAGCTTGCCAGGACAGGGTCCCAATCAGCCCCAGCATTTT.

In its sample, this clonotype was seen many times. The V gene is TRBV6-5, the J gene TRBJ2-3; D gene uncertain. Trimming removed 6 bases from V and 11 bases from J, with 12 bases in between. This CDR3 has 11 residues. Germline V gives CDR1 MNHEY, CDR2 SVGAGI. CDR3 amino acids: CASRWASMQYF. The CDR3 DNA reads as TGTGCCAGCAGATGGGCCTCGATGCAGTATTTT.

This clonotype was seen only a few times. V gene TRBV10-2 combines with J gene TRBJ2-7; 8 bases are shared with TRBD1. The V and J ends lost 8 bases and 5 bases, in that order; junction bases with no gene match: 5. This CDR3 has 12 amino acids. Germline CDR1 reads WSHSY; CDR2 reads SAAADI. CDR3 coding DNA: TGCGCCAGCGAGCAGGGGGCTAACGAGCAGTACTTC. Protein: CASEQGANEQYF.

The rearrangement links TRBV4-3 to TRBJ1-4; D is ambiguous. V lost 1 base and J 3 bases, leaving 15 bases between the germline ends. The germline CDR1 and CDR2 sequences are LGHNA and YSLEER. This CDR3 has 17 amino acids. CDR3 in amino acids: CASSQVGGGRANEKLFF. CDR3 sequence (DNA): TGCGCCAGCAGCCAAGTCGGAGGTGGGCGCGCTAATGAAAAACTGTTTTTT.

The gene calls are TRBV27 and TRBJ2-7; D perhaps matches TRBD1 (5 bases). Trimming left V 0 bases short and J 6 bases short, with 21 bases between. The CDR3 is 17 residues long. Germline V gives CDR1 MNHEY, CDR2 SMNVEV (reference sequence). CDR3 sequence (DNA): TGTGCCAGCAGTTTATCGCTTGGTGAGACAGACGTTAGCGAGCAGTACTTC. Its translation: CASSLSLGETDVSEQYF.

This clonotype was observed a few times. The CDR3 nucleotides read TGCAGCACCCGGACTTACGGAAACACCATATATTTT. Encoded protein: CSTRTYGNTIYF. The rearrangement joins TRBV29-1 to TRBJ1-3; D is unclear. The CDR3 has 12 residues. Trimming left V 8 bases short and J 4 bases short, with 12 bases between. In germline, CDR1 is SQVTM, CDR2 ANQGSEA.

In this sample, this clonotype turned up a few times. V usage is TRBV20-1 and J usage is TRBJ2-4; tentative D call: TRBD2 (6 bases). Trimming cost V 5 bases and J 1 base, with 9 bases left between them. The CDR3 is made up of 13 amino acids. Germline V lookup: CDR1 DFQATT, CDR2 SNEGSKA (reference sequence). CDR3 coding DNA: TGCAGTGCTGGCGGGGTTGCCAAAAACATTCAGTACTTC. Translating gives CSAGGVAKNIQYF.

This clonotype was recorded a few times. The chain joins TRBV9 to TRBJ1-1; D uncertain. The CDR3 contains 15 residues. V lost 4 bases to trimming and J lost 1 base, with 14 bases between them. In germline, CDR1 is SGDLS, CDR2 YYNGEE. The CDR3 DNA sequence: TGTGCCAGCAGCCCCAACCGGGGTAGGAACACTGAAGCTTTCTTT. Translated: CASSPNRGRNTEAFF.

This clonotype has more than one count but fewer than ten. DNA of the CDR3: TGTGCCAGCAGTAGGACTAGCGGGGGTCAAAATGAGCAGTTCTTC. Encoded protein: CASSRTSGGQNEQFF. The chain combines TRBV2 with TRBJ2-1; 13 positions match TRBD2. Germline CDR1 and CDR2: SNHLY and FYNNEI. The junction had 5 bases not matched to a gene; V was cut back by 5 bases and J by 7 bases. The CDR3 is made up of 15 amino acids.

This clonotype occurred a few times. The chain recombines TRBV7-2 with TRBJ2-5; D not resolved. Trimming took 4 bases from V and 4 from J, leaving 7 bases between them. Germline V gene sequence: CDR1 SGHTA, CDR2 FQGNSA. The CDR3 is made up of 12 amino acids. DNA for the CDR3: TGTGCCAGCAGCTCGCGGTCAGAGACCCAGTACTTC. This translates into CASSSRSETQYF. Using reference TRBV7-2 and TRBJ2-5 for the parts outside the CDR3, the full variable domain is GAGVSQSPSNKVTEKGKDVELRCDPISGHTALYWYRQSLGQGLEFLIYFQGNSAPDKSGLPSDRFSAERTGGSVSTLTIQRTQQEDSAVYLCASSSRSETQYFGPGTRLLVL.

This clonotype was detected a few times. The chain carries TRBV7-9 and TRBJ2-1; D may be TRBD1 or TRBD2 (5 bases each). V was pared by 10 bases and J by 1 base, with 14 bases between. The CDR3 covers 14 residues. Germline loops: CDR1 SEHNR, CDR2 FQNEAQ (reference sequence). The CDR3 sequence: CATGGGKSYNEQFF. CDR3 DNA: TGTGCCACCGGTGGGGGTAAATCCTACAATGAGCAGTTCTTC.

J is TRBJ1-4 and V is TRBV6-6; 8 bases line up with TRBD1. Germline CDR1 MNHNY, CDR2 SVGAGI (reference sequence). V lost 6 bases to trimming and J lost 4 bases; unmatched junction nucleotides: 4. This CDR3 is 14 amino acids long. CDR3: CASSLTGDNEKLFF. The CDR3, as DNA: TGTGCCAGCAGCTTGACAGGGGATAATGAAAAACTGTTTTTT.

CDR3 region: CASSLRAGQEGDTQYF. In nucleotides, the CDR3 is TGTGCCAGCAGTTTACGGGCGGGACAAGAGGGAGATACGCAGTATTTT. The chain is built from TRBV12-3 or TRBV12-4 and TRBJ2-3, with D tentatively TRBD1 or TRBD2 (6 bases each). Trimming pared 2 bases from V and 5 bases from J, leaving 17 bases between. There are 16 residues in the CDR3.

In this sample, this clonotype turned up a few times. This chain links TRBV4-3 with TRBJ2-1; TRBD2 agrees at 9 bases. Looked up from germline, CDR1 is LGHNA and CDR2 is YSLEER. V trimming: 4 bases; J trimming: 9 bases; junction bases outside the gene matches: 10. The CDR3 has 15 residues. The DNA for the CDR3 is TGCGCCAGCAGCCGGAACAGCGGGGGGTCGGGTGAGCAGTTCTTC. It codes for CASSRNSGGSGEQFF.

This chain joins TRBV6-5 and TRBJ2-3, with D tentatively TRBD1 (6 bases). This CDR3 has 14 amino acids. Germline CDR1 is MNHEY and CDR2 is SVGAGI. V was cut by 5 bases and J by 0 bases, with 9 bases left in between. Here the CDR3 reads CASSIRGSTDTQYF. CDR3 nucleotide sequence: TGTGCCAGCAGTATCAGGGGTAGCACAGATACGCAGTATTTT.

This clonotype has a count of ten or more. The J gene is TRBJ2-7, the V gene TRBV4-3, with 7 positions matching TRBD1. CDR3 length: 15 residues. Looked up from germline, CDR1 is LGHNA and CDR2 is YSLEER. The V segment lost 0 bases and the J segment 4 bases; nucleotides outside the gene matches: 6. The CDR3 region has the DNA TGCGCCAGCAGCCAAGATCGGGGACAGACGTACGAGCAGTACTTC. Protein sequence: CASSQDRGQTYEQYF.

This chain joins TRBV5-1 and TRBJ2-3; maybe TRBD2 (6 bases). CDR1 and CDR2 from the germline V gene are SGHRS and YFSETQ. This CDR3 has 15 residues. Trimming took 7 bases from V and 2 from J, leaving 17 bases between them. The CDR3 sequence is CASVGGSQSTDTQYF. The CDR3 DNA reads as TGCGCCAGCGTCGGGGGATCCCAATCCACAGATACGCAGTATTTT. Complete variable domain (other parts from reference TRBV5-1 and TRBJ2-3): KAGVTQTPRYLIKTRGQQVTLSCSPISGHRSVSWYQQTPGQGLQFLFEYFSETQRNKGNFPGRFSGRQFSNSRSEMNVSTLELGDSALYLCASVGGSQSTDTQYFGPGTRLTVL.

This clonotype was detected a few times. The chain links TRBV6-2 or TRBV6-3 to TRBJ2-7; D call uncertain. The CDR3 loop spans 12 amino acids. From germline, CDR1 is MNHEY and CDR2 SVGEGT. V was trimmed by 0 bases and J by 6 bases, leaving 6 bases between them. The CDR3 region is CASSYSIREQYF. CDR3 in DNA: TGTGCCAGCAGTTACTCAATCCGCGAGCAGTACTTC.

This chain links TRBV11-2 with TRBJ2-6; D might be TRBD2 (5 bases). CDR1 SGHAT and CDR2 FQNNGV come from the germline V gene. This CDR3 has 16 amino acids. Between the trimmed V and J ends, which lost 0 bases and 8 bases, there was a span of 14 bases. The CDR3, as DNA: TGTGCCAGCAGCTTAGATCCGGGAATGGGGACCAACGTCCTGACTTTC. Its translation is CASSLDPGMGTNVLTF.

The chain is built from TRBV9 and TRBJ1-3; 8 positions match TRBD1. Trimming at V came to 7 bases and at J to 2 bases, leaving 11 bases not matched to a gene. Germline V gives CDR1 SGDLS, CDR2 YYNGEE. There are 16 residues in the CDR3. CDR3: CASGRTGNLAGNTIYF. CDR3 coding DNA: TGTGCCAGCGGAAGGACAGGGAATTTGGCTGGAAACACCATATATTTT. The full variable domain, completed using reference TRBV9 and TRBJ1-3, is DSGVTQTPKHLITATGQRVTLRCSPRSGDLSVYWYQQSLDQGLQFLIQYYNGEERAKGNILERFSAQQFPDLHSELNLSSLELGDSALYFCASGRTGNLAGNTIYFGEGSWLTVV.

This clonotype was observed a few times. V gene TRBV6-6 combines with J gene TRBJ2-7, with 8 bases that match TRBD1. From germline, CDR1 is MNHNY and CDR2 SVGAGI (reference sequence). This CDR3 contains 14 residues. V shed 2 bases, J shed 7 bases, and the junction held 7 bases outside the gene matches. The CDR3 loop reads CASSYGQGAREQYV. The CDR3 DNA is TGTGCCAGCAGTTACGGGCAGGGGGCCAGGGAGCAGTACGTC.

The rearrangement uses TRBV5-1 and TRBJ1-3, with D unclear. Trimming cost V 2 bases and J 2 bases, with 14 bases left between them. The CDR3 sequence is 16 residues long. Germline loops: CDR1 SGHRS, CDR2 YFSETQ. The CDR3 sequence is CASSFFRSGAGNTIYF. Written as DNA, the CDR3 is TGCGCCAGCAGCTTTTTCAGGTCAGGAGCTGGAAACACCATATATTTT.